The clone carrying this TCR beta chain has a single count. Its antigen remains unknown. The run of the v3.0 immunoSEQ assay was at survey level. Each sample had sequencing targeting roughly 40,000-55,000 T-cell genomes. TCRdb keeps only in-frame clones here, not all; method: immunoSEQ multiplex PCR. Of over 30,000 clones in the sample, about 86% were seen once. The entry originates in a study of long-term antiretroviral therapy in people with HIV. Overall study findings and caveats: When set beside controls, HIV repertoires had CDR3 length ranges that were narrower. Information pertaining to ART adherence, viral resistance or therapeutic modifications was not obtained.

Looked up from germline, CDR1 is MNHEY and CDR2 is SMNVEV (reference sequence). The CDR3 contains 15 residues. Trimming removed 4 bases from V and 4 bases from J; junction bases left unmatched: 6. The study used samples holding 1-10 million cryopreserved PBMC before DNA extraction. Material: unsorted PBMCs, obtained 1.2 years after starting antiretroviral therapy. The clonotype was recovered from a woman aged 50 to 60 with HIV. The V call is TRBV27, the J call TRBJ2-2; 7 bases match TRBD1. For the CDR3, the DNA is TGTGCCAGCAGTTGGTACAGGGGAACCACCGGGGAGCTGTTTTTT. This encodes CASSWYRGTTGELFF.